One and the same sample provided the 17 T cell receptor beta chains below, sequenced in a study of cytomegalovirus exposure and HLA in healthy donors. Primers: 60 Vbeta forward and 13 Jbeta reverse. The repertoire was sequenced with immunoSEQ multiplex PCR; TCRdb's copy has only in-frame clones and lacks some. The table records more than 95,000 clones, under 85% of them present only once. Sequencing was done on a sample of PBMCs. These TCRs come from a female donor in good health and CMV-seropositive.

Here the CDR3 DNA reads TGTGCCAGCAGCTTACTCTCCGCAACAGGGGGCTACGAGCAGTACTTC. It encodes CASSLLSATGGYEQYF. The rearrangement links TRBV7-2 to TRBJ2-7, with 8 bases fitting TRBD1. This CDR3 is 16 amino acids long. Looked up from germline, CDR1 is SGHTA and CDR2 is FQGNSA. J gave up 3 bases and V 2 bases, and 9 bases lay outside the gene matches.

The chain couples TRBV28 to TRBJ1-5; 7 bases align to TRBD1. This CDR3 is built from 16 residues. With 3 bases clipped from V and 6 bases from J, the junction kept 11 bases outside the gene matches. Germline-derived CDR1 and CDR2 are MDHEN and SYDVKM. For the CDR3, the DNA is TGTGCCAGCAGTTTCCCTCGCTACAGGGGTCCTCAGCCCCAGCATTTT. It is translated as CASSFPRYRGPQPQHF.

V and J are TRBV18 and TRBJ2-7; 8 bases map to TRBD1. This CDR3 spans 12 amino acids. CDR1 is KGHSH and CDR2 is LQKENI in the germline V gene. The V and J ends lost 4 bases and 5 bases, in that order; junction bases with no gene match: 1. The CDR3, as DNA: TGTGCCAGCTCACGGGACAGGCACGAGCAGTACTTC. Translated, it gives CASSRDRHEQYF.

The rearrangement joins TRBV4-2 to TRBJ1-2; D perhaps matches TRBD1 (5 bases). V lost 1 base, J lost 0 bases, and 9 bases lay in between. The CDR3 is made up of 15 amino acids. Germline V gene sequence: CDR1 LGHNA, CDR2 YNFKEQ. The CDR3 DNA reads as TGTGCCAGCAGCCAAGGCGGGGCAGCTAACTATGGCTACACCTTC. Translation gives CASSQGGAANYGYTF.

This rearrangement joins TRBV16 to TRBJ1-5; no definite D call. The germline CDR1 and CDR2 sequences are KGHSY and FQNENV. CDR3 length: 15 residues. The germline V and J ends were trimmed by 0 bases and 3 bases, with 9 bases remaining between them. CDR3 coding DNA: TGTGCCAGCAGCCAATCGATGCCGGTCAATCAGCCCCAGCATTTT. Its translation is CASSQSMPVNQPQHF.

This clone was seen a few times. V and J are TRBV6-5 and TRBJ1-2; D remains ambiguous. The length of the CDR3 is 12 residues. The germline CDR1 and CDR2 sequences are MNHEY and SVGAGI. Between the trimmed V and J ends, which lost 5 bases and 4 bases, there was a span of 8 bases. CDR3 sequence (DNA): TGTGCCAGCAGTCGTCGGGGCTATGGCTACACCTTC. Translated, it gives CASSRRGYGYTF.

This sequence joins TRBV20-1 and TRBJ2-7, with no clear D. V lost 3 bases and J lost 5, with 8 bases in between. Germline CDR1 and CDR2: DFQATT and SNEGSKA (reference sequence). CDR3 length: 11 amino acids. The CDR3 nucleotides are TGCAGTGCTAGCCCAGTCGACGAGCAGTACTTC. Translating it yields CSASPVDEQYF.

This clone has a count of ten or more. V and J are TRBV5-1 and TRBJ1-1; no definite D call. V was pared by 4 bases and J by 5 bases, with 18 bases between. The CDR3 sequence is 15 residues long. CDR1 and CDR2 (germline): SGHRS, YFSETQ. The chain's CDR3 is CASSPTRPTGTEAFF. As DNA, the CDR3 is TGCGCCAGCAGCCCGACCCGCCCGACTGGAACTGAAGCTTTCTTT.

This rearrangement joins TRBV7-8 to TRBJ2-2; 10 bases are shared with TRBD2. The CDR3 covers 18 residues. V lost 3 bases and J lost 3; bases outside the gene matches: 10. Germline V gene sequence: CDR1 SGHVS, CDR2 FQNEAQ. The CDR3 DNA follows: TGTGCCAGCAGCTTCAGGGTTAGCGGGAGGAGGGACACCGGGGAGCTGTTTTTT. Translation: CASSFRVSGRRDTGELFF.

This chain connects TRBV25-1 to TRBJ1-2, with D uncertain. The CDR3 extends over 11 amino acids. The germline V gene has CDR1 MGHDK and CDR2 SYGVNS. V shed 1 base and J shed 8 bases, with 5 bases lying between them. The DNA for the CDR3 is TGTGCCAGCAGTGAATCGGTGGGCTACACCTTC. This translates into CASSESVGYTF.

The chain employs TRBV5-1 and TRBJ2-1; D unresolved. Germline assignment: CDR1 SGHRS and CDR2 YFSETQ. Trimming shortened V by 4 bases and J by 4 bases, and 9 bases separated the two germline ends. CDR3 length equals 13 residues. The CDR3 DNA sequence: TGCGCCAGCAGCCTTCAACTATACAATGAGCAGTTCTTC. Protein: CASSLQLYNEQFF.

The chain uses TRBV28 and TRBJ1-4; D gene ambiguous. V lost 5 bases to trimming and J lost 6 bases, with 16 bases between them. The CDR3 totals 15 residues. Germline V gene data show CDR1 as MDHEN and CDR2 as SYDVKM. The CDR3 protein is CASSPGLLRYEKLFF. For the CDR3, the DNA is TGTGCCAGCAGTCCAGGACTTCTGAGATATGAAAAACTGTTTTTT.

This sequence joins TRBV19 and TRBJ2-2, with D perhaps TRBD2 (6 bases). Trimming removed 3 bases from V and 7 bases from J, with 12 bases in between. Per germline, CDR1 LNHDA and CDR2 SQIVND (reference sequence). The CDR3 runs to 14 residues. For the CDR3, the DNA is TGTGCCAGTAGTATCTCGGGAGCGAACGGGGAGCTGTTTTTT. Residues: CASSISGANGELFF.

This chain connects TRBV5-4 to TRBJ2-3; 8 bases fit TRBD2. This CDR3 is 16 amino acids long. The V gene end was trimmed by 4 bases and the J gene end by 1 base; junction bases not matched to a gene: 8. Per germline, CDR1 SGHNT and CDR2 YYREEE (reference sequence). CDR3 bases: TGTGCCAGCAGCCCCCTCGTACTAGCGGGCACAGATACGCAGTATTTT. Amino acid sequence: CASSPLVLAGTDTQYF.

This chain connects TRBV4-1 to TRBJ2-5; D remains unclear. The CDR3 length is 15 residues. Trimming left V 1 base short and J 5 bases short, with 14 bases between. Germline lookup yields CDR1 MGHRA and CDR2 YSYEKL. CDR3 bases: TGCGCCAGCAGCCAAGTTACAGCTTATGGCGAGACCCAGTACTTC. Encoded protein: CASSQVTAYGETQYF.

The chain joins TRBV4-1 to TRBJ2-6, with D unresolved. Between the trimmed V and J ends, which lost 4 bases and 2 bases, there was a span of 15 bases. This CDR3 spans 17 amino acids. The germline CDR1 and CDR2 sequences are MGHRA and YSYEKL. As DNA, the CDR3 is TGCGCCAGCAGCCGCATTGGTGGGCTTACTGGGGCCAACGTCCTGACTTTC. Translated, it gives CASSRIGGLTGANVLTF.

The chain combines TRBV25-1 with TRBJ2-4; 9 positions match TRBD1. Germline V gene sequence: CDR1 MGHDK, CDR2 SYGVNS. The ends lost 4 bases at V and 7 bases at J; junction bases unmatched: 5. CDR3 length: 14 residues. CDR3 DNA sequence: TGTGCCAGCAGTGGGGACAGGGAGGTCAACATTCAGTACTTC. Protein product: CASSGDREVNIQYF.